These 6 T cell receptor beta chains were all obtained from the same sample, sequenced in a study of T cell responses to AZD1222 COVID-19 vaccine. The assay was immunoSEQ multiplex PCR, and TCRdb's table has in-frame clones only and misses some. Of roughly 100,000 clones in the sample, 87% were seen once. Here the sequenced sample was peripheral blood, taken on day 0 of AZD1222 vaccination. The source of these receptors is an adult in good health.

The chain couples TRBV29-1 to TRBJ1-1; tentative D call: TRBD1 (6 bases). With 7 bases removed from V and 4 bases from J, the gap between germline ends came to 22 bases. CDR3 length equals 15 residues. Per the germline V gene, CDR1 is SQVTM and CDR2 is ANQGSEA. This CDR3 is CSGRQDVASGTEAFF. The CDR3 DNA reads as TGCAGCGGGAGACAGGACGTCGCCTCGGGCACTGAAGCTTTCTTT.

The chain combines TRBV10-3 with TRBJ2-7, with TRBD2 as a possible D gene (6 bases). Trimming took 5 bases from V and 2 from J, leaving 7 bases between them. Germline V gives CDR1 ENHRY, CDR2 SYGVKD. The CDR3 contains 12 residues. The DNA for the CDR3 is TGTGCCATCAGTCGGGGGACCTACGAGCAGTACTTC. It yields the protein CAISRGTYEQYF.

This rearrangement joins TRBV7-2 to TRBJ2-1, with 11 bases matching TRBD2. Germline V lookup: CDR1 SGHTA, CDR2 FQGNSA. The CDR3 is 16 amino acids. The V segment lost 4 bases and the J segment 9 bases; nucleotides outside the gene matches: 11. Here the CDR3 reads CASSSPAGLAVLEQFF. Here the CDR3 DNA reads TGTGCCAGCAGCTCGCCGGCGGGACTAGCGGTGCTTGAGCAGTTCTTC.

DNA of the CDR3: TGTGCCAGCACCCTACCCGGACGCGGCAACTATGGCTACACCTTC. It is translated as CASTLPGRGNYGYTF. V gene TRBV28 combines with J gene TRBJ1-2; the D is unclear. Germline V gives CDR1 MDHEN, CDR2 SYDVKM. Trimming pared 7 bases from V and 2 bases from J, leaving 17 bases between. CDR3 length: 15 amino acids.

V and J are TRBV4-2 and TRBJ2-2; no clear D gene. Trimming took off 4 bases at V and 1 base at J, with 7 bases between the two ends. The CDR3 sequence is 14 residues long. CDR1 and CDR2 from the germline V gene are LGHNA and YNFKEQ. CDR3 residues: CASSPRLNTGELFF. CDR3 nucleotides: TGTGCCAGCAGCCCCCGTCTGAACACCGGGGAGCTGTTTTTT.

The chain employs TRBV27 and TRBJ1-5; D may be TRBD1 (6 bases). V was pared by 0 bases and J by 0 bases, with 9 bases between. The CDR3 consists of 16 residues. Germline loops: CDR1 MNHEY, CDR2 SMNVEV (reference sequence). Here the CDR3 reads CASSLSQGYSNQPQHF. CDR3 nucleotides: TGTGCCAGCAGTTTATCGCAGGGGTATAGCAATCAGCCCCAGCATTTT.